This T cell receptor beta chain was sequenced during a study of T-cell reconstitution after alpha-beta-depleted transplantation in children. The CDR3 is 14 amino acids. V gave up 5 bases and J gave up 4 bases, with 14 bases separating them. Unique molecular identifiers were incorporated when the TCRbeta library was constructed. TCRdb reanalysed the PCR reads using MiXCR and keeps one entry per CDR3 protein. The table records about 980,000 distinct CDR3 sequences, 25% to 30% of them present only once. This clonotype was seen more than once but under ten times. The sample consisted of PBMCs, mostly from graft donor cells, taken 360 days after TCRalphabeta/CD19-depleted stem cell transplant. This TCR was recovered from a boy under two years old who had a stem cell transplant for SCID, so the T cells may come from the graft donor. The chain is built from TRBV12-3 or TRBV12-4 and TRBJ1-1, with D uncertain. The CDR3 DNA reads TGTGCCAGCAGTGGCACCGGTTATGGCACTGAAGCTTTCTTT. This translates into CASSGTGYGTEAFF.